This record concerns one T cell receptor (beta chain) sequence. Authors' methods: Nucleated cell number was recorded as an estimate derived from reference gene primer amplification. The data were produced by immunoSEQ multiplex PCR, yet TCRdb's version contains in-frame clones alone and is incomplete. V and J calls plus clone size are reproduced from that table; the DNA served to infer D and trimming. The data hold some 150,000 clones, with 75% to 85% observed a single time. Germline assignment: CDR1 ENHRY and CDR2 SYGVKD. V was shortened by 9 bases and J by 6 bases, with 15 bases between the two germline ends. CDR3 length equals 14 residues. This record comes from a study of blood T cell repertoires in COVID-19. Across the whole study: PBMCs, B-cell-depleted T cells, or T cells were the source of the cDNA or gDNA that made up the material.

The material sequenced was peripheral blood. This chain links TRBV10-3 with TRBJ1-6; a weak D match, TRBD1 (6 bases). The receptor's source is a woman between 45 and 60 years old with acute or convalescent COVID-19. This CDR3 reads CAIRQDQPNSPLHF. In DNA, the CDR3 is TGTGCCATTCGACAGGACCAACCTAATTCACCCCTCCACTTT.